This TCR beta chain was recovered during a study of blood T cell repertoires in COVID-19. On the study more broadly: Nucleic acid was either cDNA or gDNA, and it came from T cells, B-cell-depleted T cells, or PBMCs.

Original processing notes: By means of reference gene primer amplification, nucleated cell counts were estimated. Assay: immunoSEQ multiplex PCR; the TCRdb copy retains only in-frame clones and omits some. V and J calls and clone size are given by that table; D and trimming were obtained from the DNA. Found here are under 200,000 clones, around 85% of them singletons; the top ten hold nearly 8.5%. CDR1 SGHTA and CDR2 FQGTGA come from the germline V gene. Trimming removed 2 bases at V and 1 base at J, with 5 bases between. There are 13 residues in the CDR3. Remarks on this clone: This may arise from a read error, as a much more abundant clone is one base away. The same CDR3 also results from other DNA sequences found in this sample.

What was sequenced was peripheral blood. This receptor was identified in a man between 60 and 70 years old with acute or convalescent COVID-19. This rearrangement joins TRBV7-3 to TRBJ1-1; tentative D call: TRBD1 (5 bases). CDR3 amino acids: CASSLQGNTEAFF. The CDR3 DNA is TGTGCCAGCAGCTTACAGGGGAACACTGAAGCTTTCTTT.